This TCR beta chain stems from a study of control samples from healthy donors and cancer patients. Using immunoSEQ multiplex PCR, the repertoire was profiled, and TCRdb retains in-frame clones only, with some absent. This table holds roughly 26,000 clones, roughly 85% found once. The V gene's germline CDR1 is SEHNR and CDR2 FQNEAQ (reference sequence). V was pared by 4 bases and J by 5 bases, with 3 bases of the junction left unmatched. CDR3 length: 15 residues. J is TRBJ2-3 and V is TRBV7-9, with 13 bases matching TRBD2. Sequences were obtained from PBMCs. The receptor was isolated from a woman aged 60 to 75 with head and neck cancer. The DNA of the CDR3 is TGTGCCAGCAGCTCCGGGACTAGCGGGGTAGATACGCAGTATTTT. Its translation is CASSSGTSGVDTQYF.